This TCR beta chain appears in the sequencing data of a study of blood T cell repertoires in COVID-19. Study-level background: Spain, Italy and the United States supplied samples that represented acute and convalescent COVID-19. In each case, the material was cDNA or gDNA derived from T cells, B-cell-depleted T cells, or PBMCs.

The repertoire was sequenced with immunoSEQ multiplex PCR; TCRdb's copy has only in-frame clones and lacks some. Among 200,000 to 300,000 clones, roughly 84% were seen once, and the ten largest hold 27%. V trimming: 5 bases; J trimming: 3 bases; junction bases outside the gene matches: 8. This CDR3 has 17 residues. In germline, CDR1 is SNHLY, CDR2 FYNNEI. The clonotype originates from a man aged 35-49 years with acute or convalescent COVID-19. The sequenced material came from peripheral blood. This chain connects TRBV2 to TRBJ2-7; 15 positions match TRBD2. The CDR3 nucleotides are TGTGCCAGCAGTCCTCGGACTAGCGGGAGGGCGAACTACGAGCAGTACTTC. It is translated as CASSPRTSGRANYEQYF.